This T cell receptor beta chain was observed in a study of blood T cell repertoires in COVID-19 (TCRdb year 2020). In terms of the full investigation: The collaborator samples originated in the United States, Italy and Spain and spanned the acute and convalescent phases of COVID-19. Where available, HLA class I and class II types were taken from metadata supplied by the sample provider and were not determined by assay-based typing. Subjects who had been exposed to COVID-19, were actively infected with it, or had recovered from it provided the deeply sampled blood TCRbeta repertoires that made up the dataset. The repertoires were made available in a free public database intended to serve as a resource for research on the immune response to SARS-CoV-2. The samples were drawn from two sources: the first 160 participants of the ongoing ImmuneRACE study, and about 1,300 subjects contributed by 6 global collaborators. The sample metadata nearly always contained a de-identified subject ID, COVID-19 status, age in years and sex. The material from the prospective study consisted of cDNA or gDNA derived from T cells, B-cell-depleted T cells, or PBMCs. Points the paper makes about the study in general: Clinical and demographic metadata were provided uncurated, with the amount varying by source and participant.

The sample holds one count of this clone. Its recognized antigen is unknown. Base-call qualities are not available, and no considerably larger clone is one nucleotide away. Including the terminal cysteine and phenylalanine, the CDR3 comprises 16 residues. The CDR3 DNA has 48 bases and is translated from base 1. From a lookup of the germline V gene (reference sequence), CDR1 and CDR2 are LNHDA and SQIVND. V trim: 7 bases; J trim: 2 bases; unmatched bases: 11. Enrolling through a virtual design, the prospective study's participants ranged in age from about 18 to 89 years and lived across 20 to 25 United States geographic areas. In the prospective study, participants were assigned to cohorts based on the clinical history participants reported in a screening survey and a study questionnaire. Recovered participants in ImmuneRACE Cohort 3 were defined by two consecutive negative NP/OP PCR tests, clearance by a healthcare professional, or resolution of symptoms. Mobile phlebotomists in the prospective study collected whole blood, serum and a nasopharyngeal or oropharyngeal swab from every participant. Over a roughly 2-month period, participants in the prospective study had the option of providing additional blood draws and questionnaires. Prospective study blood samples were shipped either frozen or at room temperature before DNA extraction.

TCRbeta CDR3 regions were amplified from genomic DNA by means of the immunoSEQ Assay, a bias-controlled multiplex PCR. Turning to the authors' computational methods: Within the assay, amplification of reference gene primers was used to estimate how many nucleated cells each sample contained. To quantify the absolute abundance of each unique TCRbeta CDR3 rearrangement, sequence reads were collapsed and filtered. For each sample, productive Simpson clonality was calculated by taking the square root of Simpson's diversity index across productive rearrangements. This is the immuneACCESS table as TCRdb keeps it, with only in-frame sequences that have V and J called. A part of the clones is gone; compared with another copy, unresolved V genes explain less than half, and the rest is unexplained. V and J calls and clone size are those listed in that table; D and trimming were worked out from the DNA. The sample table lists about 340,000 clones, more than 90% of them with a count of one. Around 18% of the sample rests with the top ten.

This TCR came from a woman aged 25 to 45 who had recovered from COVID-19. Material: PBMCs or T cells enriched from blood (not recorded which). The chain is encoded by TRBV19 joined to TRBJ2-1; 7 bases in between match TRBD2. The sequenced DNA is TGTGCCAGTATGGGGGGGAGCGGGTACCCCTACAATGAGCAGTTCTTC. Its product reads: CASMGGSGYPYNEQFF. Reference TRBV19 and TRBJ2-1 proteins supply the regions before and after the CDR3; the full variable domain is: DGGITQSPKYLFRKEGQNVTLSCEQNLNHDAMYWYRQDPGQGLRLIYYSQIVNDFQKGDIAEGYSVSREKKESFPLTVTSAQKNPTAFYLCASMGGSGYPYNEQFFGPGTRLTVL.